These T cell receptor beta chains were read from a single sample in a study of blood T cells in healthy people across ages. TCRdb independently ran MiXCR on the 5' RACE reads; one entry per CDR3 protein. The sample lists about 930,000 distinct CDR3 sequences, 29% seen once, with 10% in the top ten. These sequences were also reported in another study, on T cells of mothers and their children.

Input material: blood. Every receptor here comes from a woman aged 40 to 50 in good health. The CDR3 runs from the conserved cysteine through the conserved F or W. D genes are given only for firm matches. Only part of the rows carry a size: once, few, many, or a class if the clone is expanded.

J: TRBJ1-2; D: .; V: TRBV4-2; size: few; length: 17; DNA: TGTGCCAGCAGCCAAGAGTCAGTTGAACAGACGAGCTATGGCTACACCTTC; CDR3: CASSQESVEQTSYGYTF
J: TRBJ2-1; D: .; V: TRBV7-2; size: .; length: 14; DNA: TGTGCCAGCAGCTTACCCCTAGCGCGGAATGAGCAGTTCTTC; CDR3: CASSLPLARNEQFF
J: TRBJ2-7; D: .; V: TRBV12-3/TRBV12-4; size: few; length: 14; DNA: TGTGCCAGCAGTTTACTGGGAAGTAACTACGAGCAGTACTTC; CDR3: CASSLLGSNYEQYF
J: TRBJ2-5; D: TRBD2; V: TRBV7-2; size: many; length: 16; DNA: TGTGCCAGCAGCTTAACCAGACTAGCGGAGCGAGAGACCCAGTACTTC; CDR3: CASSLTRLAERETQYF
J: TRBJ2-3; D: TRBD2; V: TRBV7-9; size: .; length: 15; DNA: TGTGCCAGCCGGCCCGGGGGGGGCTTAACAGATACGCAGTATTTT; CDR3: CASRPGGGLTDTQYF
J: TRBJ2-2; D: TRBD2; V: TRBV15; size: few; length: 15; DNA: TGTGCCACCAGCCAAAACGGGGGGGCTACCGGGGAGCTGTTTTTT; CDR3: CATSQNGGATGELFF
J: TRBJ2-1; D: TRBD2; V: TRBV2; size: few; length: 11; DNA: TGTGCCAACAACGAGCGGGGATTGCAGTTCTTC; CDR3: CANNERGLQFF
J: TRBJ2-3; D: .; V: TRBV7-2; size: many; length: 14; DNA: TGTGCCAGCAGCTTAGGGGGGGTTGCAGATACGCAGTATTTT; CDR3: CASSLGGVADTQYF
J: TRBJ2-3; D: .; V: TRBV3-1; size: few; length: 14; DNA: TGTGCCAGCAGGCCGGACAGATCCACAGATACGCAGTATTTT; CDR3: CASRPDRSTDTQYF
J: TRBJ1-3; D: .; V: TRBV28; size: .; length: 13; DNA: TGTGCCAGCAGTCACTACAGGGAGAACACCATATATTTT; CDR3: CASSHYRENTIYF
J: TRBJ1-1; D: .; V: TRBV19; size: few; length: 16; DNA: TGTGCCAGTCGCTCTCCGGCGGACCCAAAGGACACTGAAGCTTTCTTT; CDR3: CASRSPADPKDTEAFF
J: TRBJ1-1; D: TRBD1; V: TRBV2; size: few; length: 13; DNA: TGTGCCAGCAGTGAACTCGGGGACAGGGAAGCTTTCTTT; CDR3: CASSELGDREAFF
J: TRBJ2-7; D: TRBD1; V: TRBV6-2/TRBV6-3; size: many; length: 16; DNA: TGTGCCAGCAACCCACTGGGGACAGGGGCCTCCTACGAGCAGTACTTC; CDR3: CASNPLGTGASYEQYF
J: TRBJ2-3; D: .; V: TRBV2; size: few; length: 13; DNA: TGTGCCAGCAGTCAGGACAGCGGTGATACGCAGTATTTT; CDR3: CASSQDSGDTQYF
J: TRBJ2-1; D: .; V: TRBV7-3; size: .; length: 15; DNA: TGTGCCAGCAGCCCAGACGGGGGAGCGTACAATGAGCAGTTCTTC; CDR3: CASSPDGGAYNEQFF
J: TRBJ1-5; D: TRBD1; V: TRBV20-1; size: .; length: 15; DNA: TGCAGTGCTAGAAGTATGGACAGGGCCATTCAGCCCCAGCATTTT; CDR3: CSARSMDRAIQPQHF
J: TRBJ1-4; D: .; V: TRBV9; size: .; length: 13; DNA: TGTGCCAGCAGCCCCGGGTGGAGATCGAAACTGTTTTTT; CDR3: CASSPGWRSKLFF
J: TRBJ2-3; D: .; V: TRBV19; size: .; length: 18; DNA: TGTGCCAGTAGTATTGACTCCCTACTAGGATCCGGCACAGATACGCAGTATTTT; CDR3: CASSIDSLLGSGTDTQYF
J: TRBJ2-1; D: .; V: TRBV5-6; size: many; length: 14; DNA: TGTGCCAGCAGCTTCTCTGTCTCCTACAATGAGCAGTTCTTC; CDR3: CASSFSVSYNEQFF
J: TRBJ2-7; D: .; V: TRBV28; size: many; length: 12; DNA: TGTGCCAGCACGCGGAGCTCCTACGAGCAGTACTTC; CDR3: CASTRSSYEQYF
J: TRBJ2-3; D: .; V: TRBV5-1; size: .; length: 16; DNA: TGCGCCAGCAGCTTGGGCGCCCTCCAGAGAACAGATACGCAGTATTTT; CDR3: CASSLGALQRTDTQYF
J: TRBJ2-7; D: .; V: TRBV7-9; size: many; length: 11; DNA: TGTGCCAGCAGTTCCACGTCCGAGCAGTACTTC; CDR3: CASSSTSEQYF
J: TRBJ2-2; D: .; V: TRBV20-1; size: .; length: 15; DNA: TGCAGTGCTAGGGATGTCCAATTGAACACCGGGGAGCTGTTTTTT; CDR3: CSARDVQLNTGELFF
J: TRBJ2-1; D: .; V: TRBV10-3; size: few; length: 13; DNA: TGTGCCATCAGTGACCAACAGGGTAATGAGCAGTTCTTC; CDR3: CAISDQQGNEQFF
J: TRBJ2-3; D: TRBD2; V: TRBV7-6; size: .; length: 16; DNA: TGTGCCAGCAGCCCGAGGGTAGCGGGGGGTACAGATACGCAGTATTTT; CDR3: CASSPRVAGGTDTQYF
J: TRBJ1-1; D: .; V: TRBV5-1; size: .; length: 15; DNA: TGCGCCAGCGAGGGGTCAGGGCCCCTGGGGACTGAAGCTTTCTTT; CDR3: CASEGSGPLGTEAFF
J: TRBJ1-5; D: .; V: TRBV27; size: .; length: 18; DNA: TGTGCCAGCAGCCCCGGTCCAGGGGCCGAGGTGCTCTATCAGCCCCAGCATTTT; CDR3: CASSPGPGAEVLYQPQHF
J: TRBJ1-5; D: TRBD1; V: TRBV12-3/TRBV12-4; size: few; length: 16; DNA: TGTGCCAGCAGCCGCCGGGACAGGGGTCGCAATCAGCCCCAGCATTTT; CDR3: CASSRRDRGRNQPQHF
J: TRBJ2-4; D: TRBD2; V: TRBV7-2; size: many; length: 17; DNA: TGTGCCAGCAGCTTTGGGGGAGGAGCGGGGGGGCGGAGCATTCAGTACTTC; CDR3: CASSFGGGAGGRSIQYF
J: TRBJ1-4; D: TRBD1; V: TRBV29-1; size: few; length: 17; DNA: TGCAGCGTTGACCGTTCCGGGACAGGGGGTCGGGGTGAAAAACGGTTTTTT; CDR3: CSVDRSGTGGRGEKRFF
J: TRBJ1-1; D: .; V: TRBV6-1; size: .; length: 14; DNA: TGTGCCAGCGGTGAATTTGGCGGGAACACTGAAGCTTTCTTT; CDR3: CASGEFGGNTEAFF
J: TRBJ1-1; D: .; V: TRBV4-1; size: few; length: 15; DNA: TGCGCCAGCAGCCAAGAGGGGCAGGGATGGACTGAAGCTTTCTTT; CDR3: CASSQEGQGWTEAFF
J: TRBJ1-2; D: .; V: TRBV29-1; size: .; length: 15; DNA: TGCAGCGTTGATCGGACTGAGGCCAGCAGCTATGGCTACACCTTC; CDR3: CSVDRTEASSYGYTF
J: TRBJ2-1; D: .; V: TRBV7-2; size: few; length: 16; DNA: TGTGCCAGCATCCCTAGGGGGGAAGGATCCAACAATGAGCAGTTCTTC; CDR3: CASIPRGEGSNNEQFF
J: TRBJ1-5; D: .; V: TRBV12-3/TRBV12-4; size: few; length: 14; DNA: TGTGCCAGCAGGGGACTTAATAGCAATCAGCCCCAGCATTTT; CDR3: CASRGLNSNQPQHF
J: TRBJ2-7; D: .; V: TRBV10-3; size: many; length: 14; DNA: TGTGCCATCAGGGAGGGTCGGGGCTCATACGAGCAGTACTTC; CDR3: CAIREGRGSYEQYF
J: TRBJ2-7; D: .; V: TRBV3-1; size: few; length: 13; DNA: TGTGCCAGCAGCCAAGATTGGACGGGGGAGCAGTACTTC; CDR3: CASSQDWTGEQYF
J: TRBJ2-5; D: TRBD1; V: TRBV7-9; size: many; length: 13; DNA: TGTGCCAGCAGAGACAGGGGTGGAGAGACCCAGTACTTC; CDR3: CASRDRGGETQYF
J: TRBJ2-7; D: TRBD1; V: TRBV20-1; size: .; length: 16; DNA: TGCAGTGCCCAAGGGGACAGCCAGAAGGCCTTATACGAGCAGTACTTC; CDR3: CSAQGDSQKALYEQYF
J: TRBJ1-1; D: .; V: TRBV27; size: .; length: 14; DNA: TGTGCCAGCAGTTCTTTGGCAGGGTTCACTGAAGCTTTCTTT; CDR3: CASSSLAGFTEAFF
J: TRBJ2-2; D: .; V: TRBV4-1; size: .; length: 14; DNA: TGCGCCAGCAGCCAGACGACCCTTTCTGGGGAGCTGTTTTTT; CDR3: CASSQTTLSGELFF
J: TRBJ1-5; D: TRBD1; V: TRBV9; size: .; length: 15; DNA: TGTGCCAGCAGCTCGGGACAGGGGGCGAGGGAGCCCCAGCATTTT; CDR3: CASSSGQGAREPQHF
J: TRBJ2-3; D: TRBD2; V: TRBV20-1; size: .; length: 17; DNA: TGCAGTGCCCCGGGGAGGGAACCAGCAACCTTCACAGATACGCAGTATTTT; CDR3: CSAPGREPATFTDTQYF
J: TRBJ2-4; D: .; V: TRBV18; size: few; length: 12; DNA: TGTGCCAGCTCCCGGGCGGGGAACATTCAGTACTTC; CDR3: CASSRAGNIQYF
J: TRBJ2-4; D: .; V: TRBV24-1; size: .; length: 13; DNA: TGTGCCACCAGTGACGGTCCCTCGAGCATTCAGTACTTC; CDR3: CATSDGPSSIQYF
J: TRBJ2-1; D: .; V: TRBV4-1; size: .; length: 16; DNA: TGCGCCAGCAGCCAAGATCGGGGGGCTCCCTACAATGAGCAGTTCTTC; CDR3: CASSQDRGAPYNEQFF
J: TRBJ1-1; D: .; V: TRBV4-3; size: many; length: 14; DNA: TGCGCCAGCAGCCAAGATATAACGAACACTGAAGCTTTCTTT; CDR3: CASSQDITNTEAFF
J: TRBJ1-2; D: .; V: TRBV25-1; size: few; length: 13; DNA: TGTGCCAGCAGTGATCCGGGGGCTCTAAGCTGCACCTTC; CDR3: CASSDPGALSCTF
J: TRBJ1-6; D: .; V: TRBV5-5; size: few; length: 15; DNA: TGTGCCAGCAGCCCCTCCGTGGTGGGGAAATCACCCCTCCACTTT; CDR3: CASSPSVVGKSPLHF
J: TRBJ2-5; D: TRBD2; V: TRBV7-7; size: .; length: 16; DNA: TGTGCTAGCAGCCCTTCCCCAGCTAGCGGGGAAGAGACCCAGTACTTC; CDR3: CASSPSPASGEETQYF
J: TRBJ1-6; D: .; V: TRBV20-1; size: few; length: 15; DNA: TGCAGTGCTAGAGAGGTGGGGGCGAGTAATTCACCCCTCCACTTT; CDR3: CSAREVGASNSPLHF
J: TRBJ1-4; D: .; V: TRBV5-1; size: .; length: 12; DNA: TGCGCCAGCAGGGACTGGCAAGAAAAACTGTTTTTT; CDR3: CASRDWQEKLFF
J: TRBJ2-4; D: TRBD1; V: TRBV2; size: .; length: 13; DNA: TGTGCCAGCGGACAGGGAAGGGAAAACATTCAGTACTTC; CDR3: CASGQGRENIQYF